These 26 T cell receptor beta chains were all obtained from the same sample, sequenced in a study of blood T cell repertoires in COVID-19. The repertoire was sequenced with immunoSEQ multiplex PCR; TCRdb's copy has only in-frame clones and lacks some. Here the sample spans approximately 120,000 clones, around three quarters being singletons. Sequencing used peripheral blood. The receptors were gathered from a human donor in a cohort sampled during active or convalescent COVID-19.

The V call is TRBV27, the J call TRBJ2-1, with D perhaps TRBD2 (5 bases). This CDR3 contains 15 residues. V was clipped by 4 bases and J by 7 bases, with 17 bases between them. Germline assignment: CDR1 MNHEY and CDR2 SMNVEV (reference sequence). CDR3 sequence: CASSSPGKARNEQFF. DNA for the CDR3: TGTGCCAGCAGTTCCCCGGGGAAAGCGAGAAATGAGCAGTTCTTC.

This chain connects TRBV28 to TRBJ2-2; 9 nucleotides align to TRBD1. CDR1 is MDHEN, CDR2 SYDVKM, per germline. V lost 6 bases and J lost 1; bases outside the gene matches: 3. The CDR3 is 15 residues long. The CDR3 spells CASRGDRVNTGELFF. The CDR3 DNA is TGTGCCAGCAGAGGGGACAGGGTGAACACCGGGGAGCTGTTTTTT.

CDR3 sequence reads: CASSYSLYRDNSPLHF. CDR3 sequence (DNA): TGTGCCAGCAGTTACTCATTATATCGGGATAATTCACCCCTCCACTTT. The chain has TRBV6-2 or TRBV6-3 and TRBJ1-6; no definite D call. V was pared by 0 bases and J by 5 bases, with 11 bases between. Germline V gene lookup returns CDR1 MNHEY and CDR2 SVGEGT. The CDR3 sequence is 16 residues long.

Here the CDR3 reads CASSLGLLAGRYQETQYF. The CDR3 DNA is TGTGCCAGCAGTCTTGGTTTGCTAGCGGGGCGGTACCAAGAGACCCAGTACTTC. The chain links TRBV6-2 or TRBV6-3 to TRBJ2-5; 9 nucleotides agree with TRBD2. Trimming took 5 bases from V and 0 from J; bases not matched to a gene: 13. Germline assignment: CDR1 MNHEY and CDR2 SVGEGT. This CDR3 spans 18 amino acids.

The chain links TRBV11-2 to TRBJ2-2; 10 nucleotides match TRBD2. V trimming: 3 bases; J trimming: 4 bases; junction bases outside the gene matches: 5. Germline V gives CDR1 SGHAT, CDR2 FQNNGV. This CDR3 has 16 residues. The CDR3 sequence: CASSFRAGGSTGELFF. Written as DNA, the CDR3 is TGTGCCAGCAGCTTCCGAGCGGGGGGGAGCACCGGGGAGCTGTTTTTT.

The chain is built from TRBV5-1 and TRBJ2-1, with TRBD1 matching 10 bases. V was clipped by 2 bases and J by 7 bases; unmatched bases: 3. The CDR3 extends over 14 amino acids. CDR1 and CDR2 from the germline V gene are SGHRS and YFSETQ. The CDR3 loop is CASSFSDRGNEQFF. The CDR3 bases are TGCGCCAGCAGCTTCTCGGACAGGGGGAATGAGCAGTTCTTC.

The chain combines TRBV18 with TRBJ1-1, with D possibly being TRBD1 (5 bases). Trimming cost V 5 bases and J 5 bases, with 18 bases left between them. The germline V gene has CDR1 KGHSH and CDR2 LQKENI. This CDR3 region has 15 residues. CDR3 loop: CASSSGGDGSTEAFF. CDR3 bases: TGTGCCAGCTCATCGGGGGGGGATGGTAGTACTGAAGCTTTCTTT.

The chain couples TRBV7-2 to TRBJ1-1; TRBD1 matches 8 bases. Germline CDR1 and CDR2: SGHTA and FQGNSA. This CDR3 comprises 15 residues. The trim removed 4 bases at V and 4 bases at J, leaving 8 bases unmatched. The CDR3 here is CASSSQTTGGTEAFF. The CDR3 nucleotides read TGTGCCAGCAGCTCGCAAACCACAGGGGGCACTGAAGCTTTCTTT.

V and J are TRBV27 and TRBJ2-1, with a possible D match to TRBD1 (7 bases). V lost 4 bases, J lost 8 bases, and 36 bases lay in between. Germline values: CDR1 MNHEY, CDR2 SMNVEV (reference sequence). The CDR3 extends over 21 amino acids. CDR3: CASSSPRKGQGDRGNRYEQFF. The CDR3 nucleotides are TGTGCCAGCAGTTCCCCTCGGAAGGGTCAGGGGGATCGCGGGAATAGGTATGAGCAGTTCTTC.

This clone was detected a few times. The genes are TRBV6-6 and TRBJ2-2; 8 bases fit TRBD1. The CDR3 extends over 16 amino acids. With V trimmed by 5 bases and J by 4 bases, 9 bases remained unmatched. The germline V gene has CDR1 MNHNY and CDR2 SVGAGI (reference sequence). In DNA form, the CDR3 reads TGTGCCAGCAGTAAGCAGGGGGCGGACGGCACCGGGGAGCTGTTTTTT. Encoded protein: CASSKQGADGTGELFF.

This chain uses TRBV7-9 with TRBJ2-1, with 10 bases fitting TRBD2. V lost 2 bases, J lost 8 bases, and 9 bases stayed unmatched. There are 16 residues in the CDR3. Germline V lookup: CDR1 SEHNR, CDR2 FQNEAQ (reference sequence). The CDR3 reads CASSLWGSGGDYEQFF. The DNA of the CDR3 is TGTGCCAGCAGCTTATGGGGAAGCGGGGGGGATTATGAGCAGTTCTTC.

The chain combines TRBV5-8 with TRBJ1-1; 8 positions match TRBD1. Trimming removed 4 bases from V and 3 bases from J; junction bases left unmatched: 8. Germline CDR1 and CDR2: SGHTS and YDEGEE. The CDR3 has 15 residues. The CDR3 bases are TGTGCCAGCAGCAAACGGACAGGGAGGGACACTGAAGCTTTCTTT. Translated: CASSKRTGRDTEAFF.

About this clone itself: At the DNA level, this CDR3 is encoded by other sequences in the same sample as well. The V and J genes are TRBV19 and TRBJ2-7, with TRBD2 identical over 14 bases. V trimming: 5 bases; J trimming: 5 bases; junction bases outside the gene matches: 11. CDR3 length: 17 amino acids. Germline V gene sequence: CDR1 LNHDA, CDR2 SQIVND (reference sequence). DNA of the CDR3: TGTGCCAGTAGTGCTAGACTAGCGGGAGGGAGAGTCCACGAGCAGTACTTC. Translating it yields CASSARLAGGRVHEQYF. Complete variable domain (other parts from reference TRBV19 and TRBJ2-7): DGGITQSPKYLFRKEGQNVTLSCEQNLNHDAMYWYRQDPGQGLRLIYYSQIVNDFQKGDIAEGYSVSREKKESFPLTVTSAQKNPTAFYLCASSARLAGGRVHEQYFGPGTRLTVT.

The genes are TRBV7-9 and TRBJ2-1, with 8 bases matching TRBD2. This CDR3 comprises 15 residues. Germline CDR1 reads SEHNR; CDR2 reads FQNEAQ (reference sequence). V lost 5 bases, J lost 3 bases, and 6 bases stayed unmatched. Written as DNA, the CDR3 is TGTGCCAGCAGCGTATTGGGACTAGTCTACAATGAGCAGTTCTTC. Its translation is CASSVLGLVYNEQFF.

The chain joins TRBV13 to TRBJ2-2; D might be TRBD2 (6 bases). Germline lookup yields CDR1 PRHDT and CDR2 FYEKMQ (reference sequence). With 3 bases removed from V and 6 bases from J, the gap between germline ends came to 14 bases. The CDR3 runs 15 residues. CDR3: CASSLEGLGAGELFF. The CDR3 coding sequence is TGTGCCAGCAGCTTGGAGGGACTCGGGGCCGGGGAGCTGTTTTTT.

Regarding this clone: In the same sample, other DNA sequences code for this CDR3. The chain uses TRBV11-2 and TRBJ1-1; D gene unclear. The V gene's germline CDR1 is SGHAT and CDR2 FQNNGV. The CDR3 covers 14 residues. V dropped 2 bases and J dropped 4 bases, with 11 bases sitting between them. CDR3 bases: TGTGCCAGCAGCTTAAATCCGAGTGGCACTGAAGCTTTCTTT. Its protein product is CASSLNPSGTEAFF.

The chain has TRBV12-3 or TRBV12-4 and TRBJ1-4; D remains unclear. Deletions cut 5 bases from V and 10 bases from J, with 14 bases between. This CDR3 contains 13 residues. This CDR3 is CASSSRERAKLFF. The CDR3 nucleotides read TGTGCCAGCAGTAGCAGAGAGAGGGCAAAACTGTTTTTT.

CDR3 in DNA: TGTGCTAGTGGTCCCCCAGCGGCACTAGCCAAAAACATTCAGTACTTC. Protein product: CASGPPAALAKNIQYF. This rearrangement joins TRBV12-5 to TRBJ2-4, with D possibly matching TRBD2 (5 bases). The CDR3 runs 16 residues. From germline, CDR1 is LGHNT and CDR2 FRNRAP. The V end lost 5 bases, the J end lost 0 bases, and 14 bases lay between the germline ends.

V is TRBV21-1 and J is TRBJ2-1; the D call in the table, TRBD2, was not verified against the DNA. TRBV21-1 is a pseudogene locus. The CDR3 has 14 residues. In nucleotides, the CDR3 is TGTGCCAGGAGAACTAGCGGGACTTACAATGAGCAGTTCTTC. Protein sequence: CARRTSGTYNEQFF.

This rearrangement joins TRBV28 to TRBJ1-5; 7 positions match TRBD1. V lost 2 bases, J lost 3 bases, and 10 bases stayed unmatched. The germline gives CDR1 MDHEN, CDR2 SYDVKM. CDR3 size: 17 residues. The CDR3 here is CASSLRPQGRHNQPQHF. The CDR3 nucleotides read TGTGCCAGCAGTTTAAGACCACAGGGGAGGCACAATCAGCCCCAGCATTTT.

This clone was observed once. The CDR3 loop reads CASSAQLREGNTIYF. The CDR3 DNA reads TGTGCCAGCAGCGCACAACTACGTGAGGGAAACACCATATATTTT. V is TRBV9 and J is TRBJ1-3; no clear D. Germline V gene data show CDR1 as SGDLS and CDR2 as YYNGEE. The CDR3 consists of 15 residues. V dropped 3 bases and J dropped 4 bases, with 14 bases sitting between them.

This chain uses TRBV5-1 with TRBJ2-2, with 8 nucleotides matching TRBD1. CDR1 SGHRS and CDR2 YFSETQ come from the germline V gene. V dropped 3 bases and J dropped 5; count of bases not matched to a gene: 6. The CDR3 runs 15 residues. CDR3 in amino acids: CASSSTGARTGELFF. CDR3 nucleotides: TGCGCCAGCAGCTCGACAGGGGCGCGGACCGGGGAGCTGTTTTTT.

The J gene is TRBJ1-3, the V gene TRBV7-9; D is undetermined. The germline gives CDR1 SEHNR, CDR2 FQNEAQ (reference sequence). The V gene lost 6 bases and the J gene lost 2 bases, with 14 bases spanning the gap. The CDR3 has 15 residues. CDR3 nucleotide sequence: TGTGCCAGCAGTTCCCTAACAGTCCCTGGAAACACCATATATTTT. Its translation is CASSSLTVPGNTIYF.

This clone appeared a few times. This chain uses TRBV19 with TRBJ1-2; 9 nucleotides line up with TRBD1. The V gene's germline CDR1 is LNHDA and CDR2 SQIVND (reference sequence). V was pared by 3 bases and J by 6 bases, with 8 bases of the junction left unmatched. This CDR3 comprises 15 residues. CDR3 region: CASSIAGTGTDGYTF. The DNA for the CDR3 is TGTGCCAGTAGTATTGCCGGGACAGGGACGGATGGCTACACCTTC.

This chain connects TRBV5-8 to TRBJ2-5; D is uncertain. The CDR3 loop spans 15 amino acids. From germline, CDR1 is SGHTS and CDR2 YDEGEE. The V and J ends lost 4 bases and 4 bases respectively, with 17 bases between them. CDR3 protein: CASSIEPSRAETQYF. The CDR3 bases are TGTGCCAGCAGCATTGAACCTTCTAGAGCAGAGACCCAGTACTTC.

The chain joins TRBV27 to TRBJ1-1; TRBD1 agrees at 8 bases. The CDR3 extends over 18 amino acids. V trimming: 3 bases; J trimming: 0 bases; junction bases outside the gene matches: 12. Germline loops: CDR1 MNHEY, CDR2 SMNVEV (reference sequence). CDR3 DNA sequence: TGTGCCAGCAGTTTTTTCGGGGTCCCAGGGGGCATGAACACTGAAGCTTTCTTT. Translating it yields CASSFFGVPGGMNTEAFF.